One sample yielded the 2 T cell receptor beta chains listed below, sequenced in a study of neurological immune-mediated disorders. MiXCR, run by TCRdb on the 5' RACE reads, gives a single entry per CDR3 protein. The table shows about 35,000 distinct CDR3 sequences, with 3% to 4% occurring only once. Sequencing was done on a sample of PBMCs. These receptor sequences come from a man younger than 40 with multiple sclerosis.

This clonotype was observed many times. The chain carries TRBV5-1 and TRBJ2-7, with 8 bases fitting TRBD1. The CDR3 contains 15 residues. V was pared by 0 bases and J by 2 bases, with 4 bases of the junction left unmatched. Germline CDR1 and CDR2: SGHRS and YFSETQ. The CDR3 spells CASSLERQGPYEQYF. In nucleotides, the CDR3 is TGCGCCAGCAGCTTGGAAAGACAGGGGCCCTACGAGCAGTACTTC.

This clonotype was recorded many times. The rearrangement uses TRBV7-2 and TRBJ2-7, with D unresolved. Trimming took 5 bases from V and 1 from J, leaving 12 bases between them. Germline V gives CDR1 SGHTA, CDR2 FQGNSA. The CDR3 sequence is 14 residues long. In nucleotides, the CDR3 is TGTGCCAGCAGCAAACAGAGTGCATCCTACGAGCAGTACTTC. Translation: CASSKQSASYEQYF.